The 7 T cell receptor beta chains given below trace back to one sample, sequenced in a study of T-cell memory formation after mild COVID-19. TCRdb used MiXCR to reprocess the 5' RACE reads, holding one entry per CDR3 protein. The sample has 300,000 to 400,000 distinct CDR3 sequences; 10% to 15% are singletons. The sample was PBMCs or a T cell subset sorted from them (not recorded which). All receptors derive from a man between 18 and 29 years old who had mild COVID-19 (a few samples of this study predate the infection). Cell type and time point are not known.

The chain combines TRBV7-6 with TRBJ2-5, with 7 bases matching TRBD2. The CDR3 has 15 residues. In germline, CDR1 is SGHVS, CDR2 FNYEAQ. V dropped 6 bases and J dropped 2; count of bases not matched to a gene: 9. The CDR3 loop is CASSRSGVSQETQYF. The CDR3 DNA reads TGTGCCAGCAGTAGAAGCGGGGTCAGTCAAGAGACCCAGTACTTC.

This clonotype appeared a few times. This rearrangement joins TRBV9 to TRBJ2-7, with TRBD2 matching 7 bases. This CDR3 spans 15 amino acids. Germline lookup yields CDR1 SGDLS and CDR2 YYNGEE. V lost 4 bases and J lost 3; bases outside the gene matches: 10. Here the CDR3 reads CASSPGRAGSYEQYF. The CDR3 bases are TGTGCCAGCAGCCCGGGGAGGGCAGGGAGCTACGAGCAGTACTTC. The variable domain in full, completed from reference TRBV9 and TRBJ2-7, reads DSGVTQTPKHLITATGQRVTLRCSPRSGDLSVYWYQQSLDQGLQFLIQYYNGEERAKGNILERFSAQQFPDLHSELNLSSLELGDSALYFCASSPGRAGSYEQYFGPGTRLTVT.

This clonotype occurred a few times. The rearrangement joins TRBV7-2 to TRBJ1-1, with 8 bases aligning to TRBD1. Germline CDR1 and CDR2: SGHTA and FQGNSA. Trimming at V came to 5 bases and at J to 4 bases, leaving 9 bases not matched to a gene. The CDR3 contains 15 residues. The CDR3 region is CASSRLWGQATEAFF. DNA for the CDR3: TGTGCCAGCAGCCGCCTTTGGGGACAGGCCACTGAAGCTTTCTTT.

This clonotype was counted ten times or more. CDR3 loop: CSVAFWGGTGETQYF. CDR3 in DNA: TGCAGCGTTGCTTTTTGGGGAGGGACCGGAGAGACCCAGTACTTC. This rearrangement joins TRBV29-1 to TRBJ2-5; 7 bases agree with TRBD2. This CDR3 has 15 residues. V shed 4 bases and J 4 bases; nucleotides not matched to a gene: 12. Looked up from germline, CDR1 is SQVTM and CDR2 is ANQGSEA. The whole variable domain, remainder taken from reference TRBV29-1 and TRBJ2-5, is SAVISQKPSRDICQRGTSLTIQCQVDSQVTMMFWYRQQPGQSLTLIATANQGSEATYESGFVIDKFPISRPNLTFSTLTVSNMSPEDSSIYLCSVAFWGGTGETQYFGPGTRLLVL.

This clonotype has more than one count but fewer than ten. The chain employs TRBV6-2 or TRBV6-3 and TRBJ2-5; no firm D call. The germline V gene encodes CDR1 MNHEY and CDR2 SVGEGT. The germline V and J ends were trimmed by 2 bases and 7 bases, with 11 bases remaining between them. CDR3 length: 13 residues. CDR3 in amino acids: CASSYEPLGTQYF. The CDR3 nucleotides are TGTGCCAGCAGTTACGAGCCTTTGGGGACCCAGTACTTC.

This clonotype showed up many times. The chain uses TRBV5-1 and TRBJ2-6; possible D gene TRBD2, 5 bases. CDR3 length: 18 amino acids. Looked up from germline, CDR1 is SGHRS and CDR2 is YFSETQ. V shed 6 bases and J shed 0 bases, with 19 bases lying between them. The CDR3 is CASTPGGGSYSGANVLTF. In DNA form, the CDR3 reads TGCGCCAGCACCCCCGGAGGCGGGTCTTACTCTGGGGCCAACGTCCTGACTTTC.

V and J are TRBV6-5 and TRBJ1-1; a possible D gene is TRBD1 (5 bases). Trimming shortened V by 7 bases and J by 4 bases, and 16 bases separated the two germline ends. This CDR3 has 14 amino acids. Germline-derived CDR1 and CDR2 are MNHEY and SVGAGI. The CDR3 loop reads CASTERGTGTEAFF. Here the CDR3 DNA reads TGTGCCAGCACCGAAAGGGGCACAGGCACTGAAGCTTTCTTT.